This TCR beta chain originates from a study of blood T cells in healthy people across ages. V lost 3 bases and J lost 2, with 15 bases in between. Germline values: CDR1 MGHRA, CDR2 YSYEKL. The CDR3 is made up of 16 amino acids. Next came a second PCR, run for roughly 7 to 12 cycles, which used a sample-barcoded 5' primer along with a J-beta primer mix. TCRdb re-derived calls from the 5' RACE reads in MiXCR, one entry per CDR3 protein. The sample yields fewer than 2 million distinct CDR3 sequences, 39% seen once. Notes on the study in general: Unsorted PBMCs prevented conclusive naive versus antigen-experienced comparison. Estimates of total diversity, which came from one million sequenced T cells, were considered to be underestimates.

About this clonotype: Its antigen is not known.

V usage is TRBV4-1 and J usage is TRBJ2-3; D unresolved. The sample was blood. The clonotype was recovered from a human donor in good health. The CDR3 DNA sequence: TGCGCCAGCAGCCAGGTACCTATCAGATCCACAGATACGCAGTATTTT. It codes for CASSQVPIRSTDTQYF.